The following is a T cell receptor beta chain sequence with its context. CDR1 is SGHRS and CDR2 is YFSETQ in the germline V gene. The CDR3 length is 16 residues. Trimming left V 4 bases short and J 4 bases short, with 20 bases between. The sample is drawn from a study of cytomegalovirus exposure and HLA in healthy donors. The PCR had 60 Vbeta and 13 Jbeta primers. Repertoires were generated with immunoSEQ multiplex PCR, while TCRdb's copy carries only in-frame clones and drops some. The table lists approximately 150,000 clones. This chain connects TRBV5-1 to TRBJ1-2; a weak D match, TRBD1 (6 bases). The receptor comes from a woman under 30 in good health and CMV-seronegative. Sequenced input: PBMCs. In DNA, the CDR3 is TGCGCCAGCAGCGCCTCCCCCGGACAGAGAGCCTATGGCTACACCTTC. Translating it yields CASSASPGQRAYGYTF.